These 29 T cell receptor beta chains were all obtained from the same sample, sequenced in a study of T cell responses to AZD1222 COVID-19 vaccine (dated by TCRdb to the early 2020s). Receptors were amplified or captured by the immunoSEQ multiplex PCR assay. TCRdb stores this immuneACCESS table with in-frame sequences only. Part of the clones is absent; in the studies checked, under half of the shortfall reflects unresolved V genes, and no reason is known for the rest. The sample table holds some 97,000 clones, of which 85% to 95% were seen once. Around 1.7% of the sample is held by the ten biggest clonotypes. The time point label corresponds to: baseline before first vaccination. The sequencing used peripheral blood, collected on day 0 of AZD1222 vaccination. The receptors were sampled from an adult in good health.

This clone was detected only once. The rearrangement links TRBV19 to TRBJ1-1, with D possibly TRBD1 on 6 matching bases. CDR3 length equals 16 residues. CDR1 and CDR2 (germline): LNHDA, SQIVND (reference sequence). Trimming took off 8 bases at V and 2 bases at J, with 21 bases between the two ends. The CDR3 DNA reads as TGTGCCAGTTCTAAGGGGACACCTAACCGAAACACTGAAGCTTTCTTT. This translates into CASSKGTPNRNTEAFF.

The J gene is TRBJ2-5, the V gene TRBV4-1; D unclear. The V gene's germline CDR1 is MGHRA and CDR2 YSYEKL. V shed 2 bases and J shed 1 base, with 14 bases lying between them. CDR3 length: 16 amino acids. CDR3 residues: CASSQQRTTSQETQYF. CDR3 DNA: TGCGCCAGCAGCCAACAAAGAACGACATCCCAAGAGACCCAGTACTTC.

The chain recombines TRBV6-5 with TRBJ2-3, with D maybe TRBD2 (6 bases). In germline, CDR1 is MNHEY, CDR2 SVGAGI. V was pared by 2 bases and J by 2 bases, with 11 bases between. This CDR3 contains 15 residues. CDR3 sequence: CASSYSGGTTDTQYF. The CDR3 region has the DNA TGTGCCAGCAGTTACAGTGGCGGGACCACAGATACGCAGTATTTT.

This sequence joins TRBV19 and TRBJ1-2; a possible D gene is TRBD1 (5 bases). Trimming pared 7 bases from V and 3 bases from J, leaving 21 bases between. The CDR3 runs to 16 residues. Germline V lookup: CDR1 LNHDA, CDR2 SQIVND (reference sequence). CDR3: CASTNPGGGFDYGYTF. The CDR3 coding sequence is TGTGCCAGTACCAACCCGGGCGGGGGTTTTGACTATGGCTACACCTTC.

V is TRBV5-1 and J is TRBJ2-7, with 9 bases lining up with TRBD1. The CDR3 contains 16 residues. CDR1 and CDR2 from the germline V gene are SGHRS and YFSETQ. The V segment lost 2 bases and the J segment 4 bases; nucleotides outside the gene matches: 10. CDR3: CASSLSPGQGFYEQYF. CDR3 DNA sequence: TGCGCCAGCAGCTTATCCCCGGGACAGGGATTTTACGAGCAGTACTTC.

The CDR3 sequence: CASSVARVSGKYNEQFF. The CDR3 coding sequence is TGTGCCAGCAGCGTAGCCCGGGTTAGCGGGAAATACAATGAGCAGTTCTTC. The rearrangement links TRBV9 to TRBJ2-1; 8 nucleotides agree with TRBD2. Losses at the gene ends were 0 bases for V and 4 bases for J; bases not matched to a gene: 9. Germline values: CDR1 SGDLS, CDR2 YYNGEE. CDR3 length: 17 amino acids.

The V call is TRBV9, the J call TRBJ2-2, with 11 nucleotides matching TRBD1. After removal of 3 bases from V and 1 base from J, the junction contained 11 bases not matched to a gene. This CDR3 is 19 amino acids long. Germline CDR1 is SGDLS and CDR2 is YYNGEE. The CDR3 DNA follows: TGTGCCAGCAGCGCGTTAGGACAGGGGGCTTCGAGGAACACCGGGGAGCTGTTTTTT. Translated, it gives CASSALGQGASRNTGELFF.

The count of this clone is one. The rearrangement uses TRBV28 and TRBJ2-3, with TRBD2 matching 14 bases. The ends lost 5 bases at V and 5 bases at J; junction bases unmatched: 24. CDR1 MDHEN and CDR2 SYDVKM come from the germline V gene. CDR3 size: 22 residues. This chain's CDR3 is CASSQRKGLAGGDLRGGDTQYF. In DNA, the CDR3 is TGTGCCAGCAGTCAACGCAAAGGACTAGCGGGAGGAGACCTTCGTGGAGGAGATACGCAGTATTTT.

The chain employs TRBV25-1 and TRBJ1-4, with 7 bases matching TRBD1. V shed 6 bases, J shed 8 bases, and the junction held 12 bases outside the gene matches. Germline CDR1 is MGHDK and CDR2 is SYGVNS. The CDR3 is made up of 15 amino acids. The CDR3 DNA sequence: TGTGCCAGCAGCACACTAACAGGGGAGTGGGAAAAACTGTTTTTT. Translating it yields CASSTLTGEWEKLFF.

The chain combines TRBV9 with TRBJ1-3; D remains ambiguous. The CDR3 sequence is 16 residues long. Germline lookup yields CDR1 SGDLS and CDR2 YYNGEE. V was cut by 0 bases and J by 2 bases, with 12 bases left in between. The CDR3, as DNA: TGTGCCAGCAGCGTAGATATGGGGATTGCTGGAAACACCATATATTTT. Protein sequence: CASSVDMGIAGNTIYF.

The J gene is TRBJ2-7, the V gene TRBV6-1; tentatively, D is TRBD2 (5 bases). Trimming took 2 bases from V and 5 from J, leaving 13 bases between them. The CDR3 is 14 residues long. Germline V gives CDR1 MNHNS, CDR2 SASEGT. The CDR3 here is CASSESFRGNEQYF. The CDR3 bases are TGTGCCAGCAGTGAATCGTTTCGGGGAAACGAGCAGTACTTC.

The chain has TRBV27 and TRBJ1-5, with a tentative D call TRBD1 (5 bases). Trimming took 3 bases from V and 5 from J, leaving 8 bases between them. The germline V gene has CDR1 MNHEY and CDR2 SMNVEV (reference sequence). The CDR3 is made up of 13 amino acids. CDR3 in amino acids: CASSFLGDQPQHF. CDR3 in DNA: TGTGCCAGCAGTTTTTTAGGGGATCAGCCCCAGCATTTT.

V gene TRBV7-8 combines with J gene TRBJ2-6; D is unclear. CDR1 is SGHVS and CDR2 is FQNEAQ in the germline V gene. Trimming removed 5 bases at V and 0 bases at J, with 11 bases between. This CDR3 is built from 16 residues. CDR3 sequence: CASSHDTHSGANVLTF. The CDR3 region has the DNA TGTGCCAGCAGCCACGACACCCACTCTGGGGCCAACGTCCTGACTTTC.

This chain connects TRBV27 to TRBJ2-3, with D possibly being TRBD2 (5 bases). The length of the CDR3 is 15 residues. V was cut by 6 bases and J by 3 bases, with 16 bases left in between. Germline loops: CDR1 MNHEY, CDR2 SMNVEV (reference sequence). CDR3 nucleotides: TGTGCCAGCAGAAGACCGGGAACACCTACAGATACGCAGTATTTT. Its protein product is CASRRPGTPTDTQYF.

This clone was detected once. The rearrangement links TRBV19 to TRBJ1-5; D is unresolved. Germline assignment: CDR1 LNHDA and CDR2 SQIVND (reference sequence). This CDR3 is 14 amino acids long. V gave up 1 base and J gave up 4 bases, with 8 bases separating them. The CDR3 spells CASSIARENQPQHF. The DNA for the CDR3 is TGTGCCAGTAGTATAGCGCGGGAAAATCAGCCCCAGCATTTT. Filled out from reference TRBV19 and TRBJ1-5, the complete variable domain reads DGGITQSPKYLFRKEGQNVTLSCEQNLNHDAMYWYRQDPGQGLRLIYYSQIVNDFQKGDIAEGYSVSREKKESFPLTVTSAQKNPTAFYLCASSIARENQPQHFGDGTRLSIL.

This clone showed up just a few times. This chain uses TRBV7-2 with TRBJ1-3; D is ambiguous. The length of the CDR3 is 14 residues. Germline assignment: CDR1 SGHTA and CDR2 FQGNSA. Trimming shortened V by 1 base and J by 2 bases, and 6 bases separated the two germline ends. In nucleotides, the CDR3 is TGTGCCAGCAGCTTAGAATGGGCTGGAAACACCATATATTTT. This sequence encodes CASSLEWAGNTIYF. Supplemented by reference TRBV7-2 and TRBJ1-3, the full variable domain reads GAGVSQSPSNKVTEKGKDVELRCDPISGHTALYWYRQSLGQGLEFLIYFQGNSAPDKSGLPSDRFSAERTGGSVSTLTIQRTQQEDSAVYLCASSLEWAGNTIYFGEGSWLTVV.

This clone was detected only a few times. The V and J genes are TRBV2 and TRBJ2-7; D not resolved. Germline V gives CDR1 SNHLY, CDR2 FYNNEI. The length of the CDR3 is 10 residues. V was pared by 4 bases and J by 9 bases, with 7 bases between. The CDR3 region is CASSVPGQYF. The CDR3 DNA follows: TGTGCCAGCAGTGTACCAGGGCAGTACTTC.

The chain couples TRBV6-1 to TRBJ1-2; D is undetermined. Trimming pared 1 base from V and 4 bases from J, leaving 10 bases between. CDR1 is MNHNS and CDR2 is SASEGT in the germline V gene. The CDR3 runs 14 residues. The DNA for the CDR3 is TGTGCCAGCAGTGAAGGGATAGTATTCTATGGCTACACCTTC. It yields the protein CASSEGIVFYGYTF.

The rearrangement joins TRBV1 to TRBJ2-5; the table's TRBD2 call for D was not verified on the DNA. TRBV1 corresponds to a pseudogene. The CDR3 has 17 amino acids. CDR3 protein: CTSSHQSSGSLTETQYF. CDR3 nucleotides: TGCACCAGCAGCCATCAGTCTAGCGGGAGTTTAACGGAGACCCAGTACTTC.

CDR3 nucleotides: TGTGCCTGGAGTCTGGGGGAAAAACTGTTTTTT. Amino acids: CAWSLGEKLFF. V usage is TRBV30 and J usage is TRBJ1-4; D is ambiguous. Germline V lookup: CDR1 GTSNPN, CDR2 SVGIG (reference sequence). This CDR3 comprises 11 residues. V was cut by 2 bases and J by 8 bases, with 6 bases left in between.

The CDR3 bases are TGTGCCAGCAGTTTGACAGTTATCTACGAGCAGTACTTC. Translating it yields CASSLTVIYEQYF. V usage is TRBV2 and J usage is TRBJ2-7; a possible D gene is TRBD1 (5 bases). Germline CDR1 is SNHLY and CDR2 is FYNNEI. The CDR3 loop spans 13 amino acids. With 5 bases removed from V and 3 bases from J, the gap between germline ends came to 11 bases.

The chain carries TRBV2 and TRBJ1-3, with D unclear. The CDR3 runs 15 residues. The V end lost 0 bases, the J end lost 4 bases, and 10 bases lay between the germline ends. Per germline, CDR1 SNHLY and CDR2 FYNNEI. The CDR3 spells CASSEALGRGNTIYF. CDR3 nucleotides: TGTGCCAGCAGTGAAGCGCTTGGGAGGGGAAACACCATATATTTT.

The rearrangement uses TRBV19 and TRBJ2-1, with TRBD2 identical over 9 bases. V shed 6 bases and J 5 bases; nucleotides not matched to a gene: 5. The germline V gene has CDR1 LNHDA and CDR2 SQIVND (reference sequence). The CDR3 contains 14 residues. The CDR3 loop is CASSWTSENNEQFF. CDR3 DNA: TGTGCCAGTAGCTGGACTAGCGAGAACAATGAGCAGTTCTTC. The whole variable domain, filled in from reference TRBV19 and TRBJ2-1, reads DGGITQSPKYLFRKEGQNVTLSCEQNLNHDAMYWYRQDPGQGLRLIYYSQIVNDFQKGDIAEGYSVSREKKESFPLTVTSAQKNPTAFYLCASSWTSENNEQFFGPGTRLTVL.

The rearrangement uses TRBV2 and TRBJ1-1; D remains ambiguous. Germline values: CDR1 SNHLY, CDR2 FYNNEI. The germline V and J ends were trimmed by 6 bases and 6 bases, with 14 bases remaining between them. The CDR3 extends over 13 amino acids. CDR3 nucleotides: TGTGCCAGCAGATTATGGGGTGGTGCTGAAGCTTTCTTT. Translation: CASRLWGGAEAFF.

In this sample, this clone turned up once. The chain combines TRBV5-6 with TRBJ2-4; no clear D gene. V shed 3 bases and J shed 0 bases, with 10 bases lying between them. The CDR3 extends over 15 amino acids. The germline V gene encodes CDR1 SGHDT and CDR2 YYEEEE. In DNA form, the CDR3 reads TGTGCCAGCAGCTCCCACAGTCTAGCCAAAAACATTCAGTACTTC. Protein sequence: CASSSHSLAKNIQYF.

V usage is TRBV12-2 and J usage is TRBJ1-5. TRBV12-2 is a pseudogene segment. The CDR3 length is 16 residues. CDR3 in amino acids: CASRLKGGGSNQPQHF. CDR3 nucleotides: TGTGCAAGTCGCTTAAAAGGTGGCGGGAGCAATCAGCCCCAGCATTTT.

The V gene is TRBV10-1, the J gene TRBJ1-2, with TRBD1 matching 7 bases. The CDR3 length is 13 residues. Losses at the gene ends were 7 bases for V and 4 bases for J; bases not matched to a gene: 6. Germline V gene lookup returns CDR1 WNHNN and CDR2 SYGVQD (reference sequence). The CDR3 nucleotides are TGCGCCAGCAAGGGGGCCCAACTCTATGGCTACACCTTC. It is translated as CASKGAQLYGYTF.

The chain is built from TRBV28 and TRBJ2-1; D is possibly TRBD2 (6 bases). In germline, CDR1 is MDHEN, CDR2 SYDVKM. V was clipped by 6 bases and J by 6 bases, with 18 bases between them. The CDR3 consists of 15 residues. For the CDR3, the DNA is TGTGCCAGCAGACCCCTAGCGAGTAAGGGCAATGAGCAGTTCTTC. This codes for CASRPLASKGNEQFF. The full variable domain, its missing parts supplied by reference TRBV28 and TRBJ2-1, is DVKVTQSSRYLVKRTGEKVFLECVQDMDHENMFWYRQDPGLGLRLIYFSYDVKMKEKGDIPEGYSVSREKKERFSLILESASTNQTSMYLCASRPLASKGNEQFFGPGTRLTVL.

The chain recombines TRBV19 with TRBJ1-5; D not resolved. V was shortened by 3 bases and J by 2 bases, with 26 bases between the two germline ends. CDR3 length: 20 residues. CDR1 is LNHDA, CDR2 SQIVND, per germline (reference sequence). CDR3 sequence reads: CASSILVGGSERIGNQPQHF. The CDR3, as DNA: TGTGCCAGTAGTATTCTGGTGGGCGGTTCTGAGCGTATTGGCAATCAGCCCCAGCATTTT.